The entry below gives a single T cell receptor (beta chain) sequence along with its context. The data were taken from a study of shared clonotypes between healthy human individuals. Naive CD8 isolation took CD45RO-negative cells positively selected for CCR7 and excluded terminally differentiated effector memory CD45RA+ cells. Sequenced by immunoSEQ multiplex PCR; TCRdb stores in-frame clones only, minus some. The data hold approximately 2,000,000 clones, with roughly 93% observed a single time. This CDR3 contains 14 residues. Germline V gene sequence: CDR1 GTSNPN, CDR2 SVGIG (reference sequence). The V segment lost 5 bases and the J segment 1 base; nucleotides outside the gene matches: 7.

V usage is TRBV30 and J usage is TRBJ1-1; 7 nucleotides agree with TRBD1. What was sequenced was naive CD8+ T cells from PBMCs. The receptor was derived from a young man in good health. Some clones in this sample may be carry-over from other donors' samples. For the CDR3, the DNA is TGTGCCTGGGGCAGGGGGGCAGGGAACACTGAAGCTTTCTTT. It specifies CAWGRGAGNTEAFF.